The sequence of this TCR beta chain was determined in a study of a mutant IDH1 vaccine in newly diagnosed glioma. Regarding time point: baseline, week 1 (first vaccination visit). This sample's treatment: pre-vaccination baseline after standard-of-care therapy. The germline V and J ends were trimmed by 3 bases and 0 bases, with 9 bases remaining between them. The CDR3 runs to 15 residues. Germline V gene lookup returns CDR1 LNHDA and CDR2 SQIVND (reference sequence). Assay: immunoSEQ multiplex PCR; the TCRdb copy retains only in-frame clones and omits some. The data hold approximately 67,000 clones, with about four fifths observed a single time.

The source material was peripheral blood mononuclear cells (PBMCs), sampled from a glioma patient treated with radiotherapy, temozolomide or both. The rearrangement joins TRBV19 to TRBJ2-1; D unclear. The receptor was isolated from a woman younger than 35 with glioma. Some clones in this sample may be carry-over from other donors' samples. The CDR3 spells CASSMGGSSYNEQFF. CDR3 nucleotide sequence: TGTGCCAGTAGTATGGGCGGAAGCTCCTACAATGAGCAGTTCTTC.